This T cell receptor (beta chain) is drawn from a study of blood T cell repertoires in COVID-19. Repertoires were generated with immunoSEQ multiplex PCR, while TCRdb's copy carries only in-frame clones and drops some. Of roughly 290,000 clones in the sample, approximately 85% were seen once. This CDR3 contains 13 residues. Trimming stripped 7 bases from V and 7 bases from J, with 16 bases between. CDR1 and CDR2 (germline): SNHLY, FYNNEI. J is TRBJ1-2 and V is TRBV2; perhaps TRBD1 as D (5 bases). Sequencing was carried out using PBMCs or T cells enriched from blood (not recorded which). This TCR was recovered from a man aged 25-45 years who had recovered from COVID-19. The CDR3 loop is CASTLTVPGGYTF. CDR3 bases: TGTGCCAGCACCCTGACAGTCCCGGGTGGCTACACCTTC.